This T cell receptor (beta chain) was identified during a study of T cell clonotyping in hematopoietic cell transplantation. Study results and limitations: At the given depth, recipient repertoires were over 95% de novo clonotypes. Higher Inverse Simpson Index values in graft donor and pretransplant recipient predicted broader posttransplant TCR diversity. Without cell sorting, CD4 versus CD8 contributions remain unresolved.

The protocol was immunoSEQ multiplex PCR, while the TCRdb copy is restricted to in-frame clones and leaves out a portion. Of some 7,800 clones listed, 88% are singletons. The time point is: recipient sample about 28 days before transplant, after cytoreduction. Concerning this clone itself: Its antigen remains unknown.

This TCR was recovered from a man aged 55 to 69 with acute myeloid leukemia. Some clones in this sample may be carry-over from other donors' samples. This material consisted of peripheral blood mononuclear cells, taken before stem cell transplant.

CDR3 sequence: CASSPLAGGGTDTQYF. DNA of the CDR3: TGTGCCAGCTCACCGCTAGCGGGAGGGGGCACAGATACGCAGTATTTT. V and J are TRBV18 and TRBJ2-3, with TRBD2 matching 12 bases. V gave up 3 bases and J gave up 1 base; unmatched junction bases: 2. This CDR3 is built from 16 residues. CDR1 and CDR2 (germline): KGHSH, LQKENI. Full variable domain (rest looked up from reference TRBV18 and TRBJ2-3): NAGVMQNPRHLVRRRGQEARLRCSPMKGHSHVYWYRQLPEEGLKFMVYLQKENIIDESGMPKERFSAEFPKEGPSILRIQQVVRGDSAAYFCASSPLAGGGTDTQYFGPGTRLTVL.